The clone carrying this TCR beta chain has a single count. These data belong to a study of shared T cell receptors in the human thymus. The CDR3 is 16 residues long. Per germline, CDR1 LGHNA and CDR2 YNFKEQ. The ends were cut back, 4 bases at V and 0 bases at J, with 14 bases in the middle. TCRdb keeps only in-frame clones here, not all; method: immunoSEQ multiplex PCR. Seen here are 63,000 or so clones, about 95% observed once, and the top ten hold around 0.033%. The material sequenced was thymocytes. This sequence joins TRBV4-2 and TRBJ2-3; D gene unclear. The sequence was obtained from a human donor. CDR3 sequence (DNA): TGTGCCAGCAGCCCGAGGCGTGGGGTGAGCACAGATACGCAGTATTTT. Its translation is CASSPRRGVSTDTQYF.